This T cell receptor (beta chain) was recorded in a study of T cell responses to AZD1222 COVID-19 vaccine. In regard to this clone: What it binds is not known.

Findings and limits, study-wide: Clonal diversity was possibly underestimated, and white British individuals and females predominated among donors. CD4 TCRs linked to vaccination spanned spike, dominating at 160-218 and 743-854. Seropositive at baseline were only a handful of AZD1222 recipients.

Second-dose schedules of about 4 or about 12 weeks were combined. Method: immunoSEQ multiplex PCR; TCRdb's copy keeps in-frame clones and lacks some. The table includes approximately 77,000 clones, over 75% detected once. This CDR3 is built from 15 residues. The germline gives CDR1 LGHNA, CDR2 YSLEER. Trimming cost V 0 bases and J 0 bases, with 6 bases left between them. Specimen: peripheral blood, collected 28 days after the second AZD1222 dose. This TCR was recovered from an adult who received the AZD1222 COVID-19 vaccine. The chain employs TRBV4-3 and TRBJ2-1, with D unclear. CDR3 protein: CASSQDRVSYNEQFF. The CDR3 bases are TGCGCCAGCAGCCAAGACCGGGTCTCCTACAATGAGCAGTTCTTC.